Reported below is one TCR beta chain. The CDR3 has 18 residues. The J segment lost 7 bases and the V segment lost 6 bases, leaving 19 bases of the junction unmatched. The sample is drawn from a study of blood T cells in healthy people across ages. Then a second PCR, running roughly 6 to 12 cycles, was carried out with a sample-barcoded 5' primer and a J-beta primer mix. TCRdb used MiXCR to reprocess the 5' RACE reads, holding one entry per CDR3 protein. In the table there are hundreds of thousands of distinct CDR3 sequences, roughly 56% of which are singletons. Material: blood. The TCR comes from a man aged 40-49 years in good health. The rearrangement uses TRBV12-3 or TRBV12-4 and TRBJ2-3, with 10 positions matching TRBD2. DNA of the CDR3: TGTGCCAGCAGCCCTGGGACCTCGCTAGCGGGGGCGCCTAATACGCAGTATTTT. This sequence encodes CASSPGTSLAGAPNTQYF.